This T cell receptor beta chain appears in the sequencing data of a study of blood T cell repertoires in COVID-19. The table came from immunoSEQ multiplex PCR; TCRdb's copy has only in-frame clones and leaves some out. In the table there are more than 150,000 clones, under 90% of which are singletons. Trimming cost V 8 bases and J 7 bases, with 11 bases left between them. In germline, CDR1 is MNHNY, CDR2 SVGAGI (reference sequence). The CDR3 length is 11 residues. Input material: peripheral blood. The clonotype was recovered from a man aged 25-45 years with active or convalescent COVID-19. J is TRBJ1-2 and V is TRBV6-6; D perhaps matches TRBD1 (5 bases). The CDR3 nucleotides are TGTGCCAGCGGGGGGATGGGTGGCTACACCTTC. It is translated as CASGGMGGYTF.